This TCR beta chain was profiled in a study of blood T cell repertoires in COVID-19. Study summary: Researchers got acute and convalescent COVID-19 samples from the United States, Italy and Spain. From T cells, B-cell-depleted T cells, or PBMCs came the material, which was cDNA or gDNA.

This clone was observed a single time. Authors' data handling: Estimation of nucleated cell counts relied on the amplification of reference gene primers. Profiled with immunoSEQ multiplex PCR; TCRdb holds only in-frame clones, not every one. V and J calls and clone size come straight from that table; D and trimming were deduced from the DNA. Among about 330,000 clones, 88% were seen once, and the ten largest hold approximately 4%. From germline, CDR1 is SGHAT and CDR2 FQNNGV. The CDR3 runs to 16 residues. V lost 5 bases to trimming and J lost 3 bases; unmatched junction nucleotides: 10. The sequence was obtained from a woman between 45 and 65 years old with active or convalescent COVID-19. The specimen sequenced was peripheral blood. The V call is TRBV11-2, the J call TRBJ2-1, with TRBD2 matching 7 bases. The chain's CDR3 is CASSPRGAGFYNEQFF. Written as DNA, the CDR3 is TGTGCCAGCAGCCCTCGTGGAGCGGGATTCTACAATGAGCAGTTCTTC.